These 5 T cell receptor beta chains originate from one sample sequenced in a study of shared clonotypes between healthy human individuals. Method: immunoSEQ multiplex PCR; TCRdb's copy keeps in-frame clones and lacks some. In the table there are 2 million to 3 million clones, about 92% of which are singletons. What was sequenced was naive CD4+ T cells sorted from blood. Sample subset: CD45RA+ positively selected. These receptor sequences come from a man aged 18 to 29 in good health.

V gene TRBV6-5 combines with J gene TRBJ2-7, with 7 nucleotides matching TRBD2. Germline V CDR1 and CDR2: MNHEY, SVGAGI. V lost 6 bases and J lost 3; bases outside the gene matches: 11. The CDR3 is 15 residues long. The CDR3 here is CASSPLGEGHYEQYF. CDR3 sequence (DNA): TGTGCCAGCAGCCCGTTGGGGGAGGGCCACTACGAGCAGTACTTC.

The J gene is TRBJ2-5, the V gene TRBV27; D is unresolved. The CDR3 loop spans 11 amino acids. Looked up from germline, CDR1 is MNHEY and CDR2 is SMNVEV (reference sequence). V lost 7 bases to trimming and J lost 1 base, with 4 bases between them. The CDR3 DNA reads TGTGCCAGCAAAGTCCAAGAGACCCAGTACTTC. Protein product: CASKVQETQYF.

This clone occurred once. The rearrangement joins TRBV10-1 to TRBJ2-2, with D tentatively TRBD1 (5 bases). This CDR3 is built from 11 residues. The germline gives CDR1 WNHNN, CDR2 SYGVQD (reference sequence). V lost 11 bases and J lost 8, with 12 bases in between. CDR3 DNA: TGCGCCGGGGCTTCTGTGGGGGAGCTGTTTTTT. This sequence encodes CAGASVGELFF.

The chain couples TRBV11-2 to TRBJ2-5, with 10 bases lining up with TRBD2. Trimming cost V 0 bases and J 9 bases; bases outside gene matches: 13. This CDR3 region has 17 residues. Germline assignment: CDR1 SGHAT and CDR2 FQNNGV. Here the CDR3 DNA reads TGTGCCAGCAGCTTAGATCACGGTAGCGGGGGGCTGGGGGCCCAGTACTTC. Amino acid sequence: CASSLDHGSGGLGAQYF.

The chain links TRBV4-1 to TRBJ2-7, with 9 bases that match TRBD1. The CDR3 contains 17 residues. The J segment lost 6 bases and the V segment lost 0 bases, leaving 12 bases of the junction unmatched. In germline, CDR1 is MGHRA, CDR2 YSYEKL. As DNA, the CDR3 is TGCGCCAGCAGCCAAGATGACAGGGGGGCCGTAAAAGGCGAGCAGTACTTC. It codes for CASSQDDRGAVKGEQYF.